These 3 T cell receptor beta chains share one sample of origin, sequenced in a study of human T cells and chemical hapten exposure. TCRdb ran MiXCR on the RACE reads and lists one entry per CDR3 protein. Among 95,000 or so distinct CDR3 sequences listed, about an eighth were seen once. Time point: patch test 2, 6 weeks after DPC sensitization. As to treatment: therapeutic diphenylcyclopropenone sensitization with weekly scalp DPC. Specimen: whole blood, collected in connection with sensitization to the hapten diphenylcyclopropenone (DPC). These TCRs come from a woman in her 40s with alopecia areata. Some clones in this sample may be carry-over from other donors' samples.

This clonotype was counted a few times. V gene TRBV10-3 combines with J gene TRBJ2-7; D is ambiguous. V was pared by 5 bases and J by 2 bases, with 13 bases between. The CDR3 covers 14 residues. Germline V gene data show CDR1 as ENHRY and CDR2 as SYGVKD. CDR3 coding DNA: TGTGCCATCAGTAAAGGAGACGTAGCCTACGAGCAGTACTTC. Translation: CAISKGDVAYEQYF.

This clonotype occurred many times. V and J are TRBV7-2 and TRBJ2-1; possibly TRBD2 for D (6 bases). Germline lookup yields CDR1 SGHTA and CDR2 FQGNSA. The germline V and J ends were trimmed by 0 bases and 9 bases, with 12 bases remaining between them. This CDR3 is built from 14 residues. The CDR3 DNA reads TGTGCCAGCAGCTTAGCGGGGGGAGCGGGTGAGCAGTTCTTC. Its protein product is CASSLAGGAGEQFF.

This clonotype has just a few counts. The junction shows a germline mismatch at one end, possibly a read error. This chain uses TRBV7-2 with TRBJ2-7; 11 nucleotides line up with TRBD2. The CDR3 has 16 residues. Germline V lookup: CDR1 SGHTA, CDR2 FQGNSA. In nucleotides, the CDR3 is TGTGCCAGCAGCTTACGGGGACTAGCGGAAAGTTACGGGCAGTACTTC. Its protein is CASSLRGLAESYGQYF.